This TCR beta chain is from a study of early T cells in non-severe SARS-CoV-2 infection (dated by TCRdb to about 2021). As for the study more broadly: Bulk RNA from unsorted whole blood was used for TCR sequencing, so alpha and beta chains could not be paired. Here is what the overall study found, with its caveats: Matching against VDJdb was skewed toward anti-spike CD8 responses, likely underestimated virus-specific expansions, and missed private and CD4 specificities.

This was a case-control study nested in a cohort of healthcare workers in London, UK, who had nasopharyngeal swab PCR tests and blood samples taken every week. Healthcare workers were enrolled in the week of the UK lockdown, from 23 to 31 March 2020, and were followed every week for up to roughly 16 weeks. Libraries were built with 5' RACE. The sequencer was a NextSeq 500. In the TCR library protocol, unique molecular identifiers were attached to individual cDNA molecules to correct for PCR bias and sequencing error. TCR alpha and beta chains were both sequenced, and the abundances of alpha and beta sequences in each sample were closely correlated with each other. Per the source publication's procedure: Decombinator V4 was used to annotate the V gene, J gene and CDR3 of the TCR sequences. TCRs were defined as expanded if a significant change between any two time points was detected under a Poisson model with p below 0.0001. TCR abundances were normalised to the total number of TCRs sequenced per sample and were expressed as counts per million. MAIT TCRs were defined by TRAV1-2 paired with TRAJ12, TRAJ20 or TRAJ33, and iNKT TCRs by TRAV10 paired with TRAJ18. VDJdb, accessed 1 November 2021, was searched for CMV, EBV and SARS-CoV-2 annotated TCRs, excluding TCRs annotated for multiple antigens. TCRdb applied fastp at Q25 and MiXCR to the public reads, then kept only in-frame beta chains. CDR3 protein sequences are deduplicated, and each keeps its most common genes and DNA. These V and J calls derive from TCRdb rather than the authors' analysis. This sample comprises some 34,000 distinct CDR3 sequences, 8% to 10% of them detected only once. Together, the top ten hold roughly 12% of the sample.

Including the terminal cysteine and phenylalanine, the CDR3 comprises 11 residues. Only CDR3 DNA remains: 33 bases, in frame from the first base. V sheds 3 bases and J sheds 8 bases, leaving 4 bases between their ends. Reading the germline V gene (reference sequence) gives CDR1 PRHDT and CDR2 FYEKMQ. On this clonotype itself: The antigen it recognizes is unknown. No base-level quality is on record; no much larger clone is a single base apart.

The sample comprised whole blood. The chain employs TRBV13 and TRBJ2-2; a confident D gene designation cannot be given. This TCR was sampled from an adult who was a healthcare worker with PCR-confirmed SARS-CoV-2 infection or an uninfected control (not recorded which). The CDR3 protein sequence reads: CASSFSGELFF. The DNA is TGTGCCAGCAGCTTCTCTGGGGAGCTGTTTTTT.